A single sample is the source of the 13 T cell receptor beta chains below, sequenced in a study of blood T cells in healthy people across ages. A sample-barcoded 5' primer and a J-beta primer mix were used in a second PCR of roughly 7 to 11 cycles. TCRdb recomputed calls from the 5' RACE reads with MiXCR, one row per CDR3 protein. The repertoire holds 1.4 million or so distinct CDR3 sequences, with about 42% as singletons. The source material was blood. These receptors all come from a young woman in good health.

This sequence joins TRBV20-1 and TRBJ2-5; D remains unclear. The germline CDR1 and CDR2 sequences are DFQATT and SNEGSKA (reference sequence). Trimming took off 2 bases at V and 1 base at J, with 8 bases between the two ends. CDR3 length: 13 amino acids. CDR3 nucleotide sequence: TGCAGTGCTAGACAACACGGCCAAGAGACCCAGTACTTC. This gives the protein CSARQHGQETQYF.

This clonotype has more than one count but fewer than ten. V and J are TRBV7-2 and TRBJ1-4; D unresolved. The CDR3 has 13 residues. Germline-derived CDR1 and CDR2 are SGHTA and FQGNSA. Between the trimmed V and J ends, which lost 4 bases and 7 bases, there was a span of 10 bases. The CDR3 sequence is CASSSDPSEKLFF. The CDR3 coding sequence is TGTGCCAGCAGCTCCGACCCCAGTGAAAAACTGTTTTTT. Combining the CDR3 with reference TRBV7-2 and TRBJ1-4 gives the whole variable domain GAGVSQSPSNKVTEKGKDVELRCDPISGHTALYWYRQSLGQGLEFLIYFQGNSAPDKSGLPSDRFSAERTGGSVSTLTIQRTQQEDSAVYLCASSSDPSEKLFFGSGTQLSVL.

This clonotype was picked up one time. Germline and junction disagree at one end, which may indicate a read error. The V and J genes are TRBV6-2 or TRBV6-3 and TRBJ2-7; no firm D call. The V gene's germline CDR1 is MNHEY and CDR2 SVGEGT. The CDR3 extends over 13 amino acids. The CDR3 reads CASSEDLSYEHYF. CDR3 DNA sequence: TGTGCCAGCAGTGAGGACCTCTCCTACGAGCACTACTTC.

This clonotype was observed a handful of times. The chain links TRBV4-2 to TRBJ2-1, with 8 bases lining up with TRBD2. CDR3 size: 14 residues. J gave up 6 bases and V 0 bases, and 1 base lay outside the gene matches. The V gene's germline CDR1 is LGHNA and CDR2 YNFKEQ. This chain's CDR3 is CASSQDGTSNEQFF. The CDR3 coding sequence is TGTGCCAGCAGCCAAGATGGGACTAGCAATGAGCAGTTCTTC.

V usage is TRBV4-2 and J usage is TRBJ2-5; either TRBD1 or TRBD2 may fit D (5 bases each). The J call may not be correct, given that the DNA end is closer to TRBJ2-7. Germline V gene lookup returns CDR1 LGHNA and CDR2 YNFKEQ. The CDR3 is 17 residues long. CDR3 residues: CASSQENSRGFFYEQYF. In DNA form, the CDR3 reads TGTGCCAGCAGCCAAGAAAACTCGAGGGGCTTTTTCTACGAGCAGTACTTC.

As concerns this clonotype: At one end, the junction sequence differs from germline, possibly due to a read error. This chain links TRBV12-3 or TRBV12-4 with TRBJ1-6, with D hard to call. The CDR3 runs to 15 residues. CDR3 DNA: TGTGCCAGCAGTCTAGCCGGTGTTGGTAATTCACCCCTCCACTTT. It codes for CASSLAGVGNSPLHF.

J is TRBJ1-2 and V is TRBV6-2 or TRBV6-3, with 8 bases aligning to TRBD1. The CDR3 loop spans 15 amino acids. Trimming took 5 bases from V and 4 from J; bases not matched to a gene: 9. Germline CDR1 and CDR2: MNHEY and SVGEGT. CDR3 coding DNA: TGTGCCAGCAGTGCGGACAGGGAAGTATTCTATGGCTACACCTTC. Encoded protein: CASSADREVFYGYTF.

This chain uses TRBV20-1 with TRBJ2-3; 8 positions agree with TRBD2. Germline CDR1 reads DFQATT; CDR2 reads SNEGSKA (reference sequence). The J segment lost 7 bases and the V segment lost 0 bases, leaving 9 bases of the junction unmatched. The CDR3 runs to 15 residues. Here the CDR3 DNA reads TGCAGTGCTAGAGATGCGGGAGGCCCGTTAAATACGCAGTATTTT. It codes for CSARDAGGPLNTQYF.

Notes on this clonotype: This may be a read error, as it is one base from a much larger clone. The J gene is TRBJ1-2, the V gene TRBV7-2; the match to TRBD1 covers 10 bases. V was clipped by 3 bases and J by 7 bases; unmatched bases: 2. Germline CDR1 and CDR2: SGHTA and FQGNSA. This CDR3 has 13 residues. Here the CDR3 reads CASSLTGGFGYTF. CDR3 nucleotides: TGTGCCAGCAGCTTGACAGGGGGCTTTGGCTACACCTTC. The variable domain in full, completed from reference TRBV7-2 and TRBJ1-2, reads GAGVSQSPSNKVTEKGKDVELRCDPISGHTALYWYRQSLGQGLEFLIYFQGNSAPDKSGLPSDRFSAERTGGSVSTLTIQRTQQEDSAVYLCASSLTGGFGYTFGSGTRLTVV.

Concerning this clonotype: Sequence at one end of the junction differs from germline and may be a read error. The chain couples TRBV6-2 or TRBV6-3 to TRBJ1-4, with TRBD1 matching over 9 bases. CDR1 and CDR2 from the germline V gene are MNHEY and SVGEGT. There are 17 residues in the CDR3. The CDR3 here is CASRRTGTGSTNQKLFF. Written as DNA, the CDR3 is TGTGCCAGCAGACGGACCGGGACAGGGTCTACTAATCAAAAACTGTTTTTT.

This chain joins TRBV3-1 and TRBJ2-1; D possibly corresponds to TRBD2 (6 bases). Germline V gene sequence: CDR1 LGHDT, CDR2 YNNKEL (reference sequence). Trimming cost V 4 bases and J 8 bases, with 12 bases left between them. This CDR3 contains 13 residues. CDR3 in amino acids: CASSRQTSYEQFF. The CDR3 DNA is TGTGCCAGCAGCCGACAAACTAGCTATGAGCAGTTCTTC.

This clonotype came up a few times. The chain combines TRBV14 with TRBJ1-2; the D is unclear. The germline gives CDR1 SGHDN, CDR2 FVKESK. The CDR3 covers 15 residues. The V end lost 1 base, the J end lost 2 bases, and 11 bases lay between the germline ends. In DNA form, the CDR3 reads TGTGCCAGCAGCCAAGGACACCCGATGAACTATGGCTACACCTTC. This codes for CASSQGHPMNYGYTF.

This clonotype was seen only a few times. The CDR3 here is CAWSKGLSYTF. The CDR3, as DNA: TGTGCCTGGAGCAAGGGGTTGAGCTACACCTTC. This chain links TRBV30 with TRBJ1-2, with D possibly matching TRBD1 (5 bases). CDR1 GTSNPN and CDR2 SVGIG come from the germline V gene (reference sequence). The CDR3 length is 11 residues. The V gene lost 3 bases and the J gene lost 9 bases, with 11 bases spanning the gap.